This TCR beta chain was captured by sequencing in a study of vaccination and CD4 T cells after COVID-19. For the study at large: Each individual in the study obtained two doses of BNT162b2 or mRNA-1273 vaccine. Stimulation of the cells used overlapping spike peptide pools from SARS-CoV-2 and from the common cold coronaviruses HCoV-NL63, HCoV-OC43 and HCoV-229E.

Study-level findings and limits: Median SARS-CoV-2-reactive clonotype numbers went from approximately 21 to 38; this increase was not significant.

This clonotype was recorded a few times. Its antigen is not identified. CDR1 and CDR2 (germline): LNHDA, SQIVND (reference sequence). The CDR3 is made up of 15 amino acids. The germline V and J ends were trimmed by 3 bases and 0 bases, with 11 bases remaining between them. The study sequenced cultured CD4+ T cell DNA using the Oncomine TCR Beta short-read assay. It was cultured CD4+ T cells from which genomic DNA was extracted. From the PCR reads, TCRdb called clonotypes with MiXCR, one entry per CDR3 protein. The sample consists of tens of thousands of distinct CDR3 sequences, around 33% of them appearing once. Noted time point: late sampling 161 to 241 days after vaccination in a few convalescent patients. Sample treatment: approximately 10-day PBMC culture with coronavirus spike peptide pools or control peptides (ViraFEST assay).

The chain has TRBV19 and TRBJ1-1; unclear D gene. The specimen comprised CD4+ T cells from blood, cultured in vitro, sampled about 7 months after SARS-CoV-2 vaccination. The clonotype was recovered from a human donor who had recovered from COVID-19. The CDR3: CASSIRHLMNTEAFF. The CDR3 bases are TGTGCCAGTAGTATCAGGCACCTCATGAACACTGAAGCTTTCTTT. The variable domain in full, with the rest retrieved from reference TRBV19 and TRBJ1-1, is DGGITQSPKYLFRKEGQNVTLSCEQNLNHDAMYWYRQDPGQGLRLIYYSQIVNDFQKGDIAEGYSVSREKKESFPLTVTSAQKNPTAFYLCASSIRHLMNTEAFFGQGTRLTVV.